The 23 T cell receptor beta chains in this list originate from one sample, sequenced in a study of cytotoxic CD8 clonotypes in ibrutinib-treated CLL. The method was immunoSEQ multiplex PCR; TCRdb's version includes in-frame clones alone and lacks a portion of them. This table holds some 350,000 clones, roughly two thirds found once. The sample was PBMCs, taken after 36 months of ibrutinib treatment. Every receptor here comes from a human donor with chronic lymphocytic leukemia.

The rearrangement uses TRBV6-6 and TRBJ2-7; the D is unclear. Deletions cut 2 bases from V and 4 bases from J, with 9 bases between. The CDR3 sequence is 13 residues long. Germline V gene lookup returns CDR1 MNHNY and CDR2 SVGAGI (reference sequence). CDR3 in amino acids: CASSYTQSYEQYF. For the CDR3, the DNA is TGTGCCAGCAGTTACACTCAGAGTTACGAGCAGTACTTC.

Only a few counts were recorded for this clone. The chain employs TRBV5-1 and TRBJ1-2; 9 bases line up with TRBD1. The V gene's germline CDR1 is SGHRS and CDR2 YFSETQ. The V segment lost 4 bases and the J segment 5 bases; nucleotides outside the gene matches: 3. The CDR3 sequence is 13 residues long. CDR3 in amino acids: CASSPDRGYGYTF. Here the CDR3 DNA reads TGCGCCAGCAGCCCGGACAGGGGTTATGGCTACACCTTC.

The chain combines TRBV5-1 with TRBJ2-7; TRBD2 might be the D (5 bases). Germline CDR1 SGHRS, CDR2 YFSETQ. This CDR3 has 14 amino acids. Trimming left V 4 bases short and J 3 bases short, with 14 bases between. Here the CDR3 reads CASSPEASYYEQYF. Written as DNA, the CDR3 is TGCGCCAGCAGCCCGGAGGCCTCATACTACGAGCAGTACTTC. The full variable domain, completed using reference TRBV5-1 and TRBJ2-7, is KAGVTQTPRYLIKTRGQQVTLSCSPISGHRSVSWYQQTPGQGLQFLFEYFSETQRNKGNFPGRFSGRQFSNSRSEMNVSTLELGDSALYLCASSPEASYYEQYFGPGTRLTVT.

This clone was counted a few times. The rearrangement uses TRBV6-5 and TRBJ1-2; possibly TRBD1 for D (6 bases). This CDR3 has 13 amino acids. The V end was cut by 7 bases, the J end by 8 bases, with 17 bases between. CDR1 and CDR2 (germline): MNHEY, SVGAGI. The CDR3 region has the DNA TGTGCCAGCACCGGCCAGGGGATGAGGGGCTACACCTTC. This sequence encodes CASTGQGMRGYTF.

This rearrangement joins TRBV19 to TRBJ1-5; TRBD1 is a possible D gene (5 bases). There are 17 residues in the CDR3. V gave up 0 bases and J gave up 1 base, with 13 bases separating them. Germline V gene sequence: CDR1 LNHDA, CDR2 SQIVND (reference sequence). CDR3 nucleotides: TGTGCCAGTAGTATAGAGGTAGGACAAGGAAGCAATCAGCCCCAGCATTTT. It translates to CASSIEVGQGSNQPQHF.

The genes are TRBV29-1 and TRBJ2-1, with a weak D call TRBD2 (5 bases). The CDR3 runs 11 residues. Germline V CDR1 and CDR2: SQVTM, ANQGSEA. Trimming pared 2 bases from V and 16 bases from J, leaving 15 bases between. The CDR3 spells CSVESGWLIFF. DNA of the CDR3: TGCAGCGTTGAATCGGGGTGGCTGATATTCTTC.

A word on this clone: This specimen includes other DNA sequences encoding the same CDR3. The chain joins TRBV7-9 to TRBJ2-3; TRBD2 agrees at 8 bases. CDR3 length: 14 residues. V shed 6 bases, J shed 1 base, and the junction held 3 bases outside the gene matches. The germline V gene has CDR1 SEHNR and CDR2 FQNEAQ (reference sequence). In DNA, the CDR3 is TGTGCCAGCAGGAGCGGGGGTGGCACAGATACGCAGTATTTT. Amino acids: CASRSGGGTDTQYF.

The genes are TRBV27 and TRBJ2-7, with D unresolved. Trimming left V 0 bases short and J 5 bases short, with 11 bases between. CDR3 length equals 14 residues. In germline, CDR1 is MNHEY, CDR2 SMNVEV (reference sequence). CDR3 in DNA: TGTGCCAGCAGTTTATCGGTGTCCCGGGACGAGCAGTACTTC. As protein: CASSLSVSRDEQYF.

This chain connects TRBV7-9 to TRBJ2-6; D remains unclear. V lost 4 bases to trimming and J lost 0 bases, with 13 bases between them. There are 17 residues in the CDR3. Germline CDR1 reads SEHNR; CDR2 reads FQNEAQ (reference sequence). CDR3 nucleotide sequence: TGTGCCAGCAGCTCTATGGCCGGGCTCTCTGGGGCCAACGTCCTGACTTTC. Residues: CASSSMAGLSGANVLTF. Based on the CDR3 plus reference TRBV7-9 and TRBJ2-6, the full variable domain is DTGVSQNPRHKITKRGQNVTFRCDPISEHNRLYWYRQTLGQGPEFLTYFQNEAQLEKSRLLSDRFSAERPKGSFSTLEIQRTEQGDSAMYLCASSSMAGLSGANVLTFGAGSRLTVL.

The chain couples TRBV28 to TRBJ1-2; 12 bases fit TRBD1. Germline CDR1 and CDR2: MDHEN and SYDVKM. The CDR3 is 16 amino acids. V was clipped by 5 bases and J by 8 bases; unmatched bases: 12. The CDR3 region is CASSRGDRGPTSGYTF. The CDR3 DNA reads as TGTGCCAGCAGTAGAGGGGACAGGGGGCCAACGTCGGGCTACACCTTC.

The chain has TRBV23-1 and TRBJ2-7, with D possibly called TRBD1 or TRBD2 (5 bases each). TRBV23-1 is filed as an ORF, its function uncertain. CDR3 length: 15 residues. V was clipped by 0 bases and J by 1 base, with 10 bases between them. The CDR3 DNA reads as TGCGCCAGCAGTCAATCGGGACCGATTTCCTACGAGCAGTACTTC. Its protein is CASSQSGPISYEQYF.

This clone was seen at least ten times. The chain uses TRBV5-1 and TRBJ1-3; no clear D gene. Trimming took 0 bases from V and 0 from J, leaving 7 bases between them. Germline CDR1 SGHRS, CDR2 YFSETQ. This CDR3 has 15 amino acids. The CDR3 DNA follows: TGCGCCAGCAGCTTGGAAGCCAGCTCTGGAAACACCATATATTTT. It is translated as CASSLEASSGNTIYF.

This clone appeared a single time. The chain combines TRBV29-1 with TRBJ1-2; perhaps TRBD1 as D (5 bases). With 0 bases removed from V and 8 bases from J, the gap between germline ends came to 19 bases. This CDR3 is 15 amino acids long. Germline V gives CDR1 SQVTM, CDR2 ANQGSEA. The CDR3 bases are TGCAGCGTTGAAGAAGGTGACCGACGATGGGGCGGCTACACCTTC. Encoded protein: CSVEEGDRRWGGYTF.

There are a few counts of this clone. The CDR3 DNA sequence: TGTGCCAGCAGCGTAGAGGCGGGAGCGGTGGAGACCCAGTACTTC. This translates into CASSVEAGAVETQYF. The chain couples TRBV9 to TRBJ2-5, with 7 positions matching TRBD2. This CDR3 contains 15 residues. V was pared by 0 bases and J by 5 bases, with 7 bases of the junction left unmatched. Per germline, CDR1 SGDLS and CDR2 YYNGEE.

The chain links TRBV5-6 to TRBJ2-7; D gene unclear. Trimming shortened V by 0 bases and J by 3 bases, and 4 bases separated the two germline ends. CDR1 is SGHDT, CDR2 YYEEEE, per germline. The CDR3 has 12 amino acids. This CDR3 reads CASSLGLYEQYF. CDR3 DNA: TGTGCCAGCAGCTTGGGACTCTACGAGCAGTACTTC.

This chain joins TRBV5-1 and TRBJ2-7, with 9 bases that match TRBD2. CDR3 length equals 16 residues. V trimming: 1 base; J trimming: 6 bases; junction bases outside the gene matches: 11. Germline values: CDR1 SGHRS, CDR2 YFSETQ. The DNA for the CDR3 is TGCGCCAGCAGCTTGAGCCCTTCGGGACTAGCAGGCGAGCAGTACTTC. It specifies CASSLSPSGLAGEQYF.

This chain uses TRBV6-5 with TRBJ2-7; 7 bases line up with TRBD1. The CDR3 contains 15 residues. CDR1 MNHEY and CDR2 SVGAGI come from the germline V gene. The junction had 10 bases not matched to a gene; V was cut back by 4 bases and J by 4 bases. The CDR3 sequence: CASSSTGTVLYEQYF. CDR3 bases: TGTGCCAGCAGTTCAACCGGGACAGTTTTATACGAGCAGTACTTC.

This clone has just one count. The rearrangement joins TRBV19 to TRBJ2-7; TRBD1 agrees at 7 bases. Germline loops: CDR1 LNHDA, CDR2 SQIVND (reference sequence). V shed 3 bases and J 3 bases; nucleotides not matched to a gene: 8. The CDR3 runs to 15 residues. The CDR3: CASSISARTGYEQYF. CDR3 sequence (DNA): TGTGCCAGTAGTATCTCGGCGAGGACAGGCTACGAGCAGTACTTC.

The rearrangement uses TRBV7-4 and TRBJ2-7; D is ambiguous. The CDR3 is 20 residues long. The germline V gene has CDR1 SGHVT and CDR2 SQSDAQ. V lost 9 bases, J lost 6 bases, and 39 bases lay in between. CDR3 DNA: TGTGCCAGGATTGGTCTAGAGAAAAGGTTTTCTACAGCCAACTACGTCGAGCAGTACTTC. It is translated as CARIGLEKRFSTANYVEQYF. The whole variable domain, remainder taken from reference TRBV7-4 and TRBJ2-7, is GAGVSQSPRYKVAKRGRDVALRCDSISGHVTLYWYRQTLGQGSEVLTYSQSDAQRDKSGRPSGRFSAERPERSVSTLKIQRTEQGDSAVYLCARIGLEKRFSTANYVEQYFGPGTRLTVT.

A few counts support this clone. This chain uses TRBV10-2 with TRBJ1-5; D perhaps matches TRBD1 (5 bases). Germline V gene data show CDR1 as WSHSY and CDR2 as SAAADI. The ends were cut back, 6 bases at V and 2 bases at J, with 11 bases in the middle. CDR3 length equals 14 residues. CDR3 in amino acids: CASSQGWGNQPQHF. The DNA for the CDR3 is TGCGCCAGCAGCCAGGGATGGGGCAATCAGCCCCAGCATTTT.

The gene calls are TRBV5-8 and TRBJ1-5; D may be TRBD1 (5 bases). V was pared by 3 bases and J by 2 bases, with 12 bases between. Germline assignment: CDR1 SGHTS and CDR2 YDEGEE. This CDR3 comprises 15 residues. Here the CDR3 reads CASSSWGGGNQPQHF. CDR3 DNA sequence: TGTGCCAGCAGCTCCTGGGGGGGTGGCAATCAGCCCCAGCATTTT.

This clone has only one observation. The chain is built from TRBV7-2 and TRBJ2-5; 8 nucleotides line up with TRBD2. This CDR3 has 19 amino acids. CDR1 is SGHTA and CDR2 is FQGNSA in the germline V gene. V was pared by 4 bases and J by 0 bases, with 16 bases of the junction left unmatched. As DNA, the CDR3 is TGTGCCAGCAGCTCCCCGGGTGGGGCTTTAGCGGGGTACCAAGAGACCCAGTACTTC. It translates to CASSSPGGALAGYQETQYF.

This clone was detected only once. The chain joins TRBV10-3 to TRBJ2-7; D might be TRBD2 (6 bases). V lost 4 bases and J 4 bases, leaving 11 bases between the germline ends. This CDR3 spans 13 amino acids. The V gene's germline CDR1 is ENHRY and CDR2 SYGVKD. The CDR3 protein is CAISAGVGYEQYF. The CDR3 DNA is TGTGCCATCAGTGCGGGGGTAGGGTACGAGCAGTACTTC.